This entry concerns a single T cell receptor (beta chain). Its antigen remains unknown. The CDR3 consists of 16 residues. CDR1 ENHRY and CDR2 SYGVKD come from the germline V gene. Between the trimmed V and J ends, which lost 6 bases and 0 bases, there was a span of 18 bases. It was template switching that added a universal primer site, and there were unique molecular identifiers on the cDNA. MiXCR, applied by TCRdb to the 5' RACE reads, yields one record per CDR3 protein. This sample has 500,000 to 700,000 distinct CDR3 sequences, with roughly 7.1% found just once. The data stem from a study of identical twins. Study outcomes and limitations: Models predicted less out-of-frame TCR alpha sharing in monozygotic twins than was found.

The sample also formed part of further work on yellow fever vaccine responses in identical twins.

Sequencing was performed on PBMCs. The genes are TRBV10-3 and TRBJ2-7; D remains ambiguous. The receptor's source is a woman between 18 and 29 years old in good health. CDR3 coding DNA: TGTGCCATCAGCCCCGGTTCAGGAGTCAACTCCTACGAGCAGTACTTC. Translating gives CAISPGSGVNSYEQYF.